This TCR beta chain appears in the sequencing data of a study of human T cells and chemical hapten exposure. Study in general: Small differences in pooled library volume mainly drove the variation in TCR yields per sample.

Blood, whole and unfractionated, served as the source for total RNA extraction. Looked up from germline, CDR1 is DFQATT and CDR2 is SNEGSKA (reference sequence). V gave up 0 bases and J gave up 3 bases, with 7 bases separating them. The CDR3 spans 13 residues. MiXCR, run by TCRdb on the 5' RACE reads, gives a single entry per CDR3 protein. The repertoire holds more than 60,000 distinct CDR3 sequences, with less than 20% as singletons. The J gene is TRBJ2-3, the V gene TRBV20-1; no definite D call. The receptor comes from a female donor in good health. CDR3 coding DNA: TGCAGTGCTAGAGATTCCTGGACAGATACGCAGTATTTT. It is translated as CSARDSWTDTQYF.